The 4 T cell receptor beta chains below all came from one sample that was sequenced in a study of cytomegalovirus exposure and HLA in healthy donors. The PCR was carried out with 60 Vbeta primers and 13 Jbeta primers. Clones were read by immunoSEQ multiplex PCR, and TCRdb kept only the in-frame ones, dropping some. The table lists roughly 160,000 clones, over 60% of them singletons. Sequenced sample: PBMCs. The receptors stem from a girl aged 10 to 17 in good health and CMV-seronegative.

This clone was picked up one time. The CDR3 is CAWSGGEKLFF. DNA for the CDR3: TGTGCCTGGAGTGGAGGTGAAAAACTGTTTTTT. The chain has TRBV30 and TRBJ1-4; no definite D call. The CDR3 has 11 amino acids. Germline CDR1 reads GTSNPN; CDR2 reads SVGIG (reference sequence). V was shortened by 1 base and J by 7 bases, with 4 bases between the two germline ends.

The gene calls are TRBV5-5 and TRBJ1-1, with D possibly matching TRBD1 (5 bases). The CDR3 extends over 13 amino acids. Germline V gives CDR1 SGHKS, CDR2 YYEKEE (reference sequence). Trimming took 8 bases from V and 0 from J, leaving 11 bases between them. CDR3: CASRRQLNTEAFF. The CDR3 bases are TGTGCCAGTAGGAGACAGTTGAACACTGAAGCTTTCTTT.

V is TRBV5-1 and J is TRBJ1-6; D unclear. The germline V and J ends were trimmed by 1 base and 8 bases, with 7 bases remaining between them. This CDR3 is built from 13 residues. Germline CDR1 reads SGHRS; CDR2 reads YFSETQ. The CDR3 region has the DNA TGCGCCAGCAGCTTGAACAATGATTCACCCCTCCACTTT. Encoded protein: CASSLNNDSPLHF. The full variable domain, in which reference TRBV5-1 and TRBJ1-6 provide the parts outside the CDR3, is KAGVTQTPRYLIKTRGQQVTLSCSPISGHRSVSWYQQTPGQGLQFLFEYFSETQRNKGNFPGRFSGRQFSNSRSEMNVSTLELGDSALYLCASSLNNDSPLHFGNGTRLTVT.

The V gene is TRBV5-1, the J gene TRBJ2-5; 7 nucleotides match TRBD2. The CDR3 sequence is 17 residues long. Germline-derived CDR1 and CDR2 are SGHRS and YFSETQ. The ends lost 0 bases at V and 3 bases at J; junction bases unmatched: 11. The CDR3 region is CASSLDLLGLQKETQYF. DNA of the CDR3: TGCGCCAGCAGCTTGGATCTGCTGGGACTACAAAAAGAGACCCAGTACTTC.